The T cell receptor (beta chain) under discussion was sequenced for a study of blood T cell repertoires in COVID-19. At the level of the study: Nucleic acid was either cDNA or gDNA, and it came from T cells, B-cell-depleted T cells, or PBMCs.

The CDR3 is 13 amino acids. V gave up 5 bases and J gave up 0 bases, with 5 bases separating them. CDR1 and CDR2 (germline): SGHTA, FQGNSA. As handled by the study authors: Estimates of nucleated cell counts were drawn from the amplification of reference gene primers. Measured with immunoSEQ multiplex PCR; TCRdb has only the in-frame clones, and not every one. V and J calls and clone size are as listed in that table; D and trimming were resolved from the DNA. This sample has about 130,000 clones; almost 70% occur once, and the top ten carry 1.5% to 2%. The V call is TRBV7-2, the J call TRBJ1-5; D remains ambiguous. The sequenced sample consisted of peripheral blood. This TCR was sampled from a woman in her seventies with acute or convalescent COVID-19. CDR3: CASSQFSNQPQHF. The CDR3 nucleotides are TGTGCCAGCAGCCAGTTTAGCAATCAGCCCCAGCATTTT.